This T cell receptor (beta chain) was sequenced in a study of T cells in Graves' hyperthyroidism and ophthalmopathy. General study points: Expanded thyroid clonotypes (above 0.001) were mostly also found in blood.

Worth noting for this clonotype: The target antigen is unknown.

Amplification targeted TCR beta CDR3 regions from RNA transcripts. Carried out on the TCR CDR3, a first-round RT-PCR used the HTBI primer set. TCRdb re-called the multiplex PCR reads with MiXCR, one entry per CDR3 protein. The table includes under 350,000 distinct CDR3 sequences, approximately 17% detected once. This TCR came from a woman in her sixties with Graves' ophthalmopathy. Sequenced: blood.

The CDR3: CASSATYTGELFF. The DNA of the CDR3 is TGTGCCAGCAGTGCCACGTACACCGGGGAGCTGTTTTTT. The J gene is TRBJ2-2, the V gene TRBV6-2 or TRBV6-3; D uncertain. V lost 5 bases and J lost 3, with 7 bases in between. The CDR3 has 13 amino acids. From germline, CDR1 is MNHEY and CDR2 SVGEGT.